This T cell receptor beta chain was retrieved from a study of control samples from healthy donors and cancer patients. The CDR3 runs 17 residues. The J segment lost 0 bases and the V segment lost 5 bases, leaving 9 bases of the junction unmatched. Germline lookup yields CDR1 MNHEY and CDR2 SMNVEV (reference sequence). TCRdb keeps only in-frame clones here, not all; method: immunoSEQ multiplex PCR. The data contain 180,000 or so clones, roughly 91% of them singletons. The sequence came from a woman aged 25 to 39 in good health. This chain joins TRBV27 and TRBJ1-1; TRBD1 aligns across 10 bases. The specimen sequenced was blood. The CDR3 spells CASSPGQGGLMNTEAFF. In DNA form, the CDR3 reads TGTGCCAGCAGTCCCGGACAGGGGGGACTTATGAACACTGAAGCTTTCTTT.